A selection of T cell receptor beta chains follows, all from one sample in a study of CD8 T cells in ankylosing spondylitis. TCRdb recomputed calls from the 5' RACE reads with MiXCR, one row per CDR3 protein. The sample lists about 130,000 distinct CDR3 sequences, over 7% occurring once. The sequenced sample was blood, either unsorted or a sorted T cell fraction (not recorded which). The receptors were gathered from a male donor with ankylosing spondylitis or in good health (not recorded which). Each CDR3 is given with its conserved first and last residue. The D gene is left open where the match is weak. Some rows mark clone size as missing; the rest say once, few, many or name a class of expanded clone.

J gene,D gene,clone size,V gene,CDR3 DNA,CDR3 protein
TRBJ2-7,TRBD1,NA,TRBV25-1,TGTGCCAGCAGTGGCTGGACAGGGGGCTACGAGCAGTACTTC,CASSGWTGGYEQYF
TRBJ2-7,TRBD2,NA,TRBV7-2,TGTGCCAGCAGCTTAGAGGGACTAGCGGCATACGAGCAGTACTTC,CASSLEGLAAYEQYF
TRBJ2-5,TRBD2,NA,TRBV20-1,TGCAGTGCTAGATTCCCCGGGGGGACCCAAAAGACCCAGTACTTC,CSARFPGGTQKTQYF
TRBJ2-3,TRBD2,many,TRBV20-1,TGCAGTGCTCAATCCGGGACTAGCCAGACCCTGGGGACGCAGTATTTT,CSAQSGTSQTLGTQYF
TRBJ2-7,TRBD1,many,TRBV5-1,TGCGCCAGCAGCTTTACACCAGGGGGAGTCTACGAGCAGTACTTC,CASSFTPGGVYEQYF
TRBJ1-4,NA,many,TRBV4-1,TGCGCCAGCAGCCAAGATACGGCCGCAACTAATGAAAAACTGTTTTTT,CASSQDTAATNEKLFF
TRBJ2-1,TRBD2,many,TRBV5-1,TGCGCCAGCAGCTTGTCTCTAGCGGGAGGGCATGGGTACAATGAGCAGTTCTTC,CASSLSLAGGHGYNEQFF
TRBJ2-1,NA,few,TRBV7-9,TGTGCCAGCAGCCTCGGGGGCTTCAATGAGCAGTTCTTC,CASSLGGFNEQFF
TRBJ1-5,NA,many,TRBV6-1,TGTGCCAGCAGTCCCCAGGGTAATAGCAATCAGCCCCAGCATTTT,CASSPQGNSNQPQHF
TRBJ2-1,TRBD2,many,TRBV7-3,TGTGCCAGCAGCCGAAATCCGGGACTAGCGGGACTAAATGAGCAGTTCTTC,CASSRNPGLAGLNEQFF
TRBJ2-4,NA,many,TRBV29-1,TGCAGCGTTGAAGAAGGAGTAAACATTCAGTACTTC,CSVEEGVNIQYF
TRBJ2-3,NA,many,TRBV5-1,TGCGCCAGCAGCCAACCAGGGACAGATACGCAGTATTTT,CASSQPGTDTQYF
TRBJ2-3,NA,many,TRBV15,TGTGCCACCAGCCCCGATAGGACCACAGATACGCAGTATTTT,CATSPDRTTDTQYF
TRBJ2-1,TRBD2,NA,TRBV7-4,TGTGCCAGCAGCTTAGCTCCGGGACTAGCAAGCCACCCCAAACCCAAAAGCTCCTACAATGAGCAGTTCTTC,CASSLAPGLASHPKPKSSYNEQFF
TRBJ1-4,TRBD1,many,TRBV6-1,TGTGCCAGCAGTCAAGACAGGGCCTCCGAAAAACTGTTTTTT,CASSQDRASEKLFF
TRBJ2-1,TRBD1,few,TRBV6-2/TRBV6-3,TGTGCCAGCAGTTTGAGACCGAACAGGGGGCGTTACAATGAGCAGTTCTTC,CASSLRPNRGRYNEQFF
TRBJ2-7,TRBD1,many,TRBV6-2/TRBV6-3,TGTGCCAGCAGTTCGGACAGGACGGCCTACGAGCAGTACTTC,CASSSDRTAYEQYF
TRBJ2-1,TRBD2,many,TRBV7-9,TGTGCCAGCGGTCATGTTAGCGGGAGAGACAATGAGCAGTTCTTC,CASGHVSGRDNEQFF
TRBJ2-7,TRBD1,many,TRBV7-2,TGTGCCAGCAGGCCGACAGGGTCCTACGAGCAGTACTTC,CASRPTGSYEQYF
TRBJ1-4,NA,many,TRBV18,TGTGCCAGCTCACGTGACCAGGGTATACTTAAGGAAAAACTGTTTTTT,CASSRDQGILKEKLFF
TRBJ2-7,NA,many,TRBV11-2,TGTGCCAGCAGCTTAGTCGGCTCCAGGGGCGCTTCAGTGTTAGAGCAGTACTTC,CASSLVGSRGASVLEQYF
TRBJ2-1,NA,NA,TRBV12-3/TRBV12-4,TGTGCCAGCAGCCGAAGTACCCAACTATACAATGAGCAGTTCTTC,CASSRSTQLYNEQFF
TRBJ2-7,NA,NA,TRBV5-1,TGCGCCAGCAGCTTAAATACAGGTCTGGCCTACGAGCAGTACTTC,CASSLNTGLAYEQYF
TRBJ1-1,NA,few,TRBV30,TGTGCCTTGACAACAGGACGGAAGAACACTGAAGCTTTCTTT,CALTTGRKNTEAFF
TRBJ2-7,TRBD2,many,TRBV20-1,TGCAGTGGGGAGGGACCGATAGACTACGGCCAGTACTTC,CSGEGPIDYGQYF
TRBJ2-1,NA,NA,TRBV4-2,TGTGCCAGCAGCCAAGTGCAGGGGGGGGATGCGCAGTTCTTC,CASSQVQGGDAQFF
TRBJ2-5,NA,NA,TRBV7-9,TGTGCCAGCAGCTTAGGGTCGGGCAGAGAAGAGACCCAGTACTTC,CASSLGSGREETQYF
TRBJ2-1,NA,many,TRBV27,TGTGCCAGCAGTTTATTCGGCGGTAAGCAGTTCTTC,CASSLFGGKQFF
TRBJ2-3,NA,many,TRBV12-3/TRBV12-4,TGTGCCAGCAGTGCGACGCTACTTCATGCCACAGATACGCAGTATTTT,CASSATLLHATDTQYF